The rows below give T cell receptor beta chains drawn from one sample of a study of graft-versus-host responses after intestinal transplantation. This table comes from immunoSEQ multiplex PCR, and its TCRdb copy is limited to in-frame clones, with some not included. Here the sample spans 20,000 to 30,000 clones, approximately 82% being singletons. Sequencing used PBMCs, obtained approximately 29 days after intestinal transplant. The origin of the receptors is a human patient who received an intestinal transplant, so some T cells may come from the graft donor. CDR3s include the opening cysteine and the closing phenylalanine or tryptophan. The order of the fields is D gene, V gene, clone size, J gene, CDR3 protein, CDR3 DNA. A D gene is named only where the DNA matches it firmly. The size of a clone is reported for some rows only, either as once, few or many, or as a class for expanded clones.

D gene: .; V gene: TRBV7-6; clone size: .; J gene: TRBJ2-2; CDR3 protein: CASSRDPANTGELFF; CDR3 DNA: TGTGCCAGCAGTCGGGACCCCGCTAACACCGGGGAGCTGTTTTTT
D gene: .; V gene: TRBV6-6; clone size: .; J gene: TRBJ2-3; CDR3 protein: CASSPVEDTQYF; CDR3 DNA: TGTGCCAGCAGCCCGGTGGAAGATACGCAGTATTTT
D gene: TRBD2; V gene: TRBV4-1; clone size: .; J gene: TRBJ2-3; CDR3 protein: CASSLHSSGIDTDTQYF; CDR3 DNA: TGCGCCAGCAGCCTACACTCTAGCGGGATCGACACAGATACGCAGTATTTT
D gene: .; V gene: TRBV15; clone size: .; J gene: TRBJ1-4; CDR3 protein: CATSRPSSNEKLFF; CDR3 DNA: TGTGCCACCAGCAGACCCTCCTCCAATGAAAAACTGTTTTTT
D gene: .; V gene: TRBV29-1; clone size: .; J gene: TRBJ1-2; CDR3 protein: CSVVGPTNYGYTF; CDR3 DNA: TGCAGCGTTGTTGGCCCGACTAACTATGGCTACACCTTC
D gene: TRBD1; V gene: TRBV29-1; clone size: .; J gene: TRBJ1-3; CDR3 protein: CSVSTWDRAFGNTIYF; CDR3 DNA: TGCAGCGTTTCTACCTGGGACAGGGCGTTTGGAAACACCATATATTTT
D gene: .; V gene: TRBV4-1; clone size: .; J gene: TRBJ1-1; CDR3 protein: CASSQPNTEAFF; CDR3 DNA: TGCGCCAGCAGCCAGCCAAACACTGAAGCTTTCTTT
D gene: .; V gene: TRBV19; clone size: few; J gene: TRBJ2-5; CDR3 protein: CASSSGTHGGETQYF; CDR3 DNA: TGTGCCAGTAGTAGCGGGACTCACGGGGGAGAGACCCAGTACTTC
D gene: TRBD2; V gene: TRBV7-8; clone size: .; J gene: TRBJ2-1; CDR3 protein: CASSPVRLAAYNEQFF; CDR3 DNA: TGTGCCAGCAGCCCAGTTCGACTAGCGGCCTACAATGAGCAGTTCTTC
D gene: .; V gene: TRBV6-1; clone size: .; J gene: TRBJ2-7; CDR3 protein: CASGWSGASYEQYF; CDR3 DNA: TGTGCCAGCGGTTGGAGCGGTGCATCCTACGAGCAGTACTTC
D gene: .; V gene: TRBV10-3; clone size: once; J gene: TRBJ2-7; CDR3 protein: CAISAAGTKSYEQYF; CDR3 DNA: TGTGCCATCAGTGCCGCCGGGACCAAATCCTACGAGCAGTACTTC
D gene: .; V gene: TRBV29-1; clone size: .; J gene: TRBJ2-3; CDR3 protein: CSVKLETQYF; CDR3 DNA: TGCAGCGTTAAACTAGAGACGCAGTATTTT
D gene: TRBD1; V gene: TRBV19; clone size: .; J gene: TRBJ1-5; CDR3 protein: CASSIVGGGNQPQHF; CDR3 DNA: TGTGCCAGTAGTATAGTAGGGGGCGGCAATCAGCCCCAGCATTTT
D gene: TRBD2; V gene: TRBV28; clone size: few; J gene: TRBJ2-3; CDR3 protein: CASISGGALGDTQYF; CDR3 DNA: TGTGCCAGCATCTCGGGGGGGGCACTGGGAGATACGCAGTATTTT
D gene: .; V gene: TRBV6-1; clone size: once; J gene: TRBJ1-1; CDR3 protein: CASSEARGRDGEAFF; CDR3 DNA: TGTGCCAGCAGTGAAGCAAGAGGCAGGGACGGTGAAGCTTTCTTT
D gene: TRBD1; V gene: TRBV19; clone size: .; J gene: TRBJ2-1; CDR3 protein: CASDDRVNEQFF; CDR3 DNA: TGTGCCAGTGACGACAGGGTAAATGAGCAGTTCTTC
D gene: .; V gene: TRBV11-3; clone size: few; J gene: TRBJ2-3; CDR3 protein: CASSLRVGLTDTQYF; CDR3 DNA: TGTGCCAGCAGCTTACGGGTCGGCCTCACAGATACGCAGTATTTT
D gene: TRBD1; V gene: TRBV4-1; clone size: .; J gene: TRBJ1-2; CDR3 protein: CASSQDRQGFESGYTF; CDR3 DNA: TGCGCCAGCAGCCAAGATCGACAGGGGTTTGAGAGTGGCTACACCTTC
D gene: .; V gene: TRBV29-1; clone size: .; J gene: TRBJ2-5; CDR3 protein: CSVLTRVTQYF; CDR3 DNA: TGCAGCGTGCTTACCCGGGTGACCCAGTACTTC
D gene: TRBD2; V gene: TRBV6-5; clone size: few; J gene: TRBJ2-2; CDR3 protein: CASGPTAGATGELFF; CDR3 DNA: TGTGCCAGCGGTCCGACAGCGGGAGCCACCGGGGAGCTGTTTTTT
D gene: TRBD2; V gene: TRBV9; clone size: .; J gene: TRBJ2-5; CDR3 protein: CASSPGTSVGIQETQYF; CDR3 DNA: TGTGCCAGCAGCCCAGGGACTAGCGTGGGAATCCAAGAGACCCAGTACTTC
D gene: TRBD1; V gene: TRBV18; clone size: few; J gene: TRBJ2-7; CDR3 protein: CASSPGTGSYEQYF; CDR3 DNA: TGTGCCAGCTCACCAGGGACAGGGTCCTACGAGCAGTACTTC
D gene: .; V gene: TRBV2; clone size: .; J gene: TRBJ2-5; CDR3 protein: CASSPSWGLGQETQYF; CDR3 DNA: TGTGCCAGCAGTCCAAGCTGGGGGTTGGGGCAAGAGACCCAGTACTTC
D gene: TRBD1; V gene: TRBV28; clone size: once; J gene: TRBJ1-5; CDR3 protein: CASSLIQGASQPQHF; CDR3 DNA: TGTGCCAGCAGCTTAATACAGGGGGCGAGTCAGCCCCAGCATTTT
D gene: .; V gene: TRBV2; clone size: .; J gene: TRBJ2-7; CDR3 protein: CASSVSEANTAGQYF; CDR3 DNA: TGTGCCAGCAGTGTTAGCGAGGCAAATACGGCCGGGCAGTACTTC
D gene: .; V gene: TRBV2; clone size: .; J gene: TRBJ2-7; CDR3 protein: CASSRSYEQYF; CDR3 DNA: TGTGCCAGTAGCCGATCCTACGAGCAGTACTTC
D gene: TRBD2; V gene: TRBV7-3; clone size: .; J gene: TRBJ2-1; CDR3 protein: CASSVAGGYNEQFF; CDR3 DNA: TGTGCCAGCAGCGTAGCGGGAGGGTACAATGAGCAGTTCTTC
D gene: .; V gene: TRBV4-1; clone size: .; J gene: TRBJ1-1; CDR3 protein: CASSQGTYATEAFF; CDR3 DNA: TGCGCCAGCAGCCAAGGTACATACGCCACTGAAGCTTTCTTT
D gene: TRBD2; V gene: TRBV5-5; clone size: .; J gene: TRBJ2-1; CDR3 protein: CASSLSAGVPYNEQFF; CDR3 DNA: TGTGCCAGCAGCTTGTCAGCGGGGGTCCCCTACAATGAGCAGTTCTTC
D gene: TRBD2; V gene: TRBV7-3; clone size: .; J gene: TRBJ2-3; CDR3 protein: CASSLEAGATDTQYF; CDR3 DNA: TGTGCCAGCAGCTTGGAAGCGGGGGCCACAGATACGCAGTATTTT
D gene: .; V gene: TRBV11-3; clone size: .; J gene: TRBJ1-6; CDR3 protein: CASSLPQGFIYNSPLHF; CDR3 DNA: TGTGCCAGCAGCTTGCCTCAGGGGTTTATCTATAATTCACCCCTCCACTTT
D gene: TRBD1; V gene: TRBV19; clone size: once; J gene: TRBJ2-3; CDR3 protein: CATRRTGGEDTQYF; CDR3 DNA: TGTGCCACTCGAAGGACAGGGGGCGAGGATACGCAGTATTTT
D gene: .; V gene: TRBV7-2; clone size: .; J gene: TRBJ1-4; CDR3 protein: CASSFGGGSEKLFF; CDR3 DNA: TGTGCCAGCAGCTTCGGGGGAGGAAGTGAAAAACTGTTTTTT
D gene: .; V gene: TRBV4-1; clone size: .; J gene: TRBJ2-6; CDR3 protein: CASSRAPGQKSGANVLTF; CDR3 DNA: TGCGCCAGCAGCCGAGCCCCGGGACAAAAGTCTGGGGCCAACGTCCTGACTTTC
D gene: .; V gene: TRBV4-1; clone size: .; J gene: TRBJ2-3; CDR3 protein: CASSPLKRTPQYF; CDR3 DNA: TGCGCCAGCAGCCCCCTAAAGAGGACTCCGCAGTATTTT
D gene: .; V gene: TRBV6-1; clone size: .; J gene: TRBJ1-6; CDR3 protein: CASSQPGLNSPLHF; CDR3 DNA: TGTGCCAGCAGCCAACCAGGGCTTAATTCACCCCTCCACTTT
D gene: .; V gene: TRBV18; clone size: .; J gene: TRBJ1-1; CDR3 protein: CASSPGQGSNTEAFF; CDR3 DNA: TGTGCCAGCTCACCAGGGCAGGGGTCGAACACTGAAGCTTTCTTT
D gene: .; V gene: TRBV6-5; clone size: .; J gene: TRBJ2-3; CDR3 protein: CASSLTLADTQYF; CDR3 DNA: TGTGCCAGCAGTCTAACCCTAGCAGATACGCAGTATTTT
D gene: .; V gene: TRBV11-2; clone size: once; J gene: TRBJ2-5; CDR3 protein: CASSLLLAKETQYF; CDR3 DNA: TGTGCCAGCAGCCTTTTACTAGCAAAAGAGACCCAGTACTTC
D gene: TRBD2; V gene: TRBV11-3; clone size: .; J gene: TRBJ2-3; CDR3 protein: CASSLGGPSTDTQYF; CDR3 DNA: TGTGCCAGCAGCTTGGGAGGGCCCTCCACAGATACGCAGTATTTT
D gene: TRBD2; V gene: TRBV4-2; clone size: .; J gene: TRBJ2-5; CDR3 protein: CASSQGTSGSETQYF; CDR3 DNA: TGTGCCAGCAGCCAGGGGACTAGCGGGAGTGAGACCCAGTACTTC
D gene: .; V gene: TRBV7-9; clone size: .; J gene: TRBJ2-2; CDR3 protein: CASSLILTGELFF; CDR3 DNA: TGTGCCAGCAGCTTAATCTTGACCGGGGAGCTGTTTTTT
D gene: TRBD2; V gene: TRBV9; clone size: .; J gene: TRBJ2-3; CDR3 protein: CASNTPSGGRADTQYF; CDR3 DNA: TGTGCCAGCAACACCCCATCCGGCGGGAGGGCAGATACGCAGTATTTT
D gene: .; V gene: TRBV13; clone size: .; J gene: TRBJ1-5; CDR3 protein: CASSFSDYRLHQPQHF; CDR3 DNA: TGTGCCAGCAGCTTCTCTGATTACAGACTCCATCAGCCCCAGCATTTT
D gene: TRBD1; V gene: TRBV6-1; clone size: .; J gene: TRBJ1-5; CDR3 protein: CASREGTGNQPQHF; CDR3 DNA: TGTGCCAGCAGAGAAGGGACAGGCAATCAGCCCCAGCATTTT
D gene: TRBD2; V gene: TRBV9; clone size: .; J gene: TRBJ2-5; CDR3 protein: CASSVGVGAGVEETQYF; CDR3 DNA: TGTGCCAGCAGCGTAGGAGTAGGAGCGGGGGTAGAGGAGACCCAGTACTTC
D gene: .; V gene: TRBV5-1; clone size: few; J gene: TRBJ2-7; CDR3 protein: CASSSTYEQYF; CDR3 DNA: TGCGCCAGCAGCTCCACCTACGAGCAGTACTTC
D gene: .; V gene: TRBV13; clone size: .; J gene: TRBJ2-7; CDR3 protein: CASSLGRAGVEQYF; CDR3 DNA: TGTGCCAGCAGCTTAGGTAGGGCAGGGGTCGAGCAGTACTTC
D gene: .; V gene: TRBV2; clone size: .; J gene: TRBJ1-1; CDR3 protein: CASSSMLITGLDTEAFF; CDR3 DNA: TGTGCCAGCAGTTCAATGTTAATAACCGGTTTGGACACTGAAGCTTTCTTT
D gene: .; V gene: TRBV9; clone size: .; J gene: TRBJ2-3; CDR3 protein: CASSVEADTQYF; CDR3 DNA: TGTGCCAGCAGCGTAGAGGCAGATACGCAGTATTTT
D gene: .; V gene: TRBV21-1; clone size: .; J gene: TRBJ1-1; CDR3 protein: CASGKVPRGGTGGLYTEAFF; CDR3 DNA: TGTGCCAGCGGCAAAGTCCCTAGGGGAGGGACAGGGGGCTTGTACACTGAAGCTTTCTTT
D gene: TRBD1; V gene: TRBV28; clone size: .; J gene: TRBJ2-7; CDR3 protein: CASSSPRGYEQYF; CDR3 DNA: TGTGCCAGCAGTTCCCCCAGGGGGTACGAGCAGTACTTC
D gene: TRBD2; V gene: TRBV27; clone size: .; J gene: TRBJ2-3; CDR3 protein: CASTPWAGDILETQYF; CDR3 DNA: TGTGCCAGCACCCCATGGGCGGGGGATATCCTAGAAACGCAGTATTTT
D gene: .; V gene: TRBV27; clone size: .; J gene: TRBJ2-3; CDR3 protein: CASSFYYGDTQYF; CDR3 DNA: TGTGCCAGCAGTTTCTATTATGGTGATACGCAGTATTTT
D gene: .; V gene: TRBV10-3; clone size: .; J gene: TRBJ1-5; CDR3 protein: CAISESSYNQPQHF; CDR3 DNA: TGTGCCATCAGTGAGTCCAGCTACAATCAGCCCCAGCATTTT